The table lists the clone carrying this T cell receptor beta chain with many counts. These data belong to a study of T cells in Graves' hyperthyroidism and ophthalmopathy. Authors of the study amplified TCR beta CDR3 regions from RNA transcripts. First-round RT-PCR targeting the TCR CDR3 was performed with the HTBI primer set. TCRdb fed the multiplex PCR reads into MiXCR, producing one record per CDR3 protein. The table records about 640,000 distinct CDR3 sequences, around 21% of them present only once. CDR3 length equals 14 residues. The germline CDR1 and CDR2 sequences are MDHEN and SYDVKM. V dropped 2 bases and J dropped 3 bases, with 10 bases sitting between them.

This TCR was recovered from a young man with Graves' ophthalmopathy. The sample taken for sequencing was blood. The chain employs TRBV28 and TRBJ1-1; D is perhaps TRBD1 (6 bases). In DNA, the CDR3 is TGTGCCAGCAGTTTACAGGGGCACTACACTGAAGCTTTCTTT. Its translation: CASSLQGHYTEAFF.